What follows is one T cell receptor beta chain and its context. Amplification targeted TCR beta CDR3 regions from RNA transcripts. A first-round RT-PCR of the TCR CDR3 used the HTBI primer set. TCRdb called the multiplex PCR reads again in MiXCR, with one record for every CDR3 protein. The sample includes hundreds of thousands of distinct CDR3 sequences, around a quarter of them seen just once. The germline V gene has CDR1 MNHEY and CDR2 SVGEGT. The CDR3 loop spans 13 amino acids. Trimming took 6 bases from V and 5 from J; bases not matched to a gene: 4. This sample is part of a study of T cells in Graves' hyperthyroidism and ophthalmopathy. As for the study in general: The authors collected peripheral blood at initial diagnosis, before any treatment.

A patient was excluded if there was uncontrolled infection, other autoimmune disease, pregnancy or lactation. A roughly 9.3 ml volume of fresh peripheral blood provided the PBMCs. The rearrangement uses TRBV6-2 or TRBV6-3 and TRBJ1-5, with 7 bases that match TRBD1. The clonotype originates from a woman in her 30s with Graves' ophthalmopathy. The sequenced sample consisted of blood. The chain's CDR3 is CASSGTEHQPQHF. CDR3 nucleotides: TGTGCCAGCAGCGGGACAGAGCATCAGCCCCAGCATTTT.